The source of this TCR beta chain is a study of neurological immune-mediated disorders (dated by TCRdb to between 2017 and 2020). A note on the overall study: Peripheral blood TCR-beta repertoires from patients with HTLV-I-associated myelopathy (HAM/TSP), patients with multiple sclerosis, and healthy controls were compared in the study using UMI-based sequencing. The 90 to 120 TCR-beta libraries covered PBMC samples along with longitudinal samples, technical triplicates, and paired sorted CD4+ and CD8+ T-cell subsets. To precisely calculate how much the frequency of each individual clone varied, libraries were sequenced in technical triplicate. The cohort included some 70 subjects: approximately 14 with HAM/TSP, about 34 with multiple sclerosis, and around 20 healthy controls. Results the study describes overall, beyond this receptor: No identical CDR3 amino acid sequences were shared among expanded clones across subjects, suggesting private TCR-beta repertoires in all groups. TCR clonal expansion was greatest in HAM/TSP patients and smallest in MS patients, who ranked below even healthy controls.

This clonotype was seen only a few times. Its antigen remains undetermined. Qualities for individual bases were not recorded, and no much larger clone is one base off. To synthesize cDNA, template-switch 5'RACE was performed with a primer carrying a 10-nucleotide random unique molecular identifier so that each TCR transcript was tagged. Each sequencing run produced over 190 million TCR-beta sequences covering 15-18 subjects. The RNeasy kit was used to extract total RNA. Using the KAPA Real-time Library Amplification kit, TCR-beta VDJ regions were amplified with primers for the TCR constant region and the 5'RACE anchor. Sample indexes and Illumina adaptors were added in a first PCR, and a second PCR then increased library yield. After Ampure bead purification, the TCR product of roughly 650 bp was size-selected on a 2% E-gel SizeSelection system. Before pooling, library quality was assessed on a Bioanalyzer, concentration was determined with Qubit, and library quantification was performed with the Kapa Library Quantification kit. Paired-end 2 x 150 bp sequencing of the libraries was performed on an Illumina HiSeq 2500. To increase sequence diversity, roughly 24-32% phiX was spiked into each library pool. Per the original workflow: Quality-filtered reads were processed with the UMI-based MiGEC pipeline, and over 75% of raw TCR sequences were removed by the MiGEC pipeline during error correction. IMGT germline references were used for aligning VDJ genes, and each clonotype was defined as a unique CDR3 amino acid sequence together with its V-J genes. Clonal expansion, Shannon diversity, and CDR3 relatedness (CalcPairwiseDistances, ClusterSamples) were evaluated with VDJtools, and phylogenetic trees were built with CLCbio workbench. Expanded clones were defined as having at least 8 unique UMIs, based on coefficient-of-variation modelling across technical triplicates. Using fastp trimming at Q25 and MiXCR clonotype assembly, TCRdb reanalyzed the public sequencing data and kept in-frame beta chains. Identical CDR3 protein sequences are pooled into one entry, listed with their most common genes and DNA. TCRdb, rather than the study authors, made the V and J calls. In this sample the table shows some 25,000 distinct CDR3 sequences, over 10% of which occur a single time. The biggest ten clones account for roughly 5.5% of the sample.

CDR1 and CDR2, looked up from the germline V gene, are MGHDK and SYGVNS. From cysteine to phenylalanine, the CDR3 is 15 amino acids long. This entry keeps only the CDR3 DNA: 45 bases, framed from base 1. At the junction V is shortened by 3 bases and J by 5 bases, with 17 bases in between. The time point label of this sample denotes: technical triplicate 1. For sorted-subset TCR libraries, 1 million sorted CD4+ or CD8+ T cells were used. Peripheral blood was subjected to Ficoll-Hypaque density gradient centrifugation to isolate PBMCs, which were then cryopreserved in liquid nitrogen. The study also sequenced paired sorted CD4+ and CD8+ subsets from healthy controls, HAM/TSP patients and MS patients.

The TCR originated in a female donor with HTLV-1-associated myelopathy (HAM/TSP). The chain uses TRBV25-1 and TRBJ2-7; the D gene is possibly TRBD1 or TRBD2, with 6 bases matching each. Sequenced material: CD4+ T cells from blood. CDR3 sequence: CASSERGGQLDEQYF. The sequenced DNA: TGTGCCAGCAGTGAGAGAGGGGGGCAACTTGACGAGCAGTACTTC.